A selection of T cell receptor beta chains follows, all from one sample in a study of CD8+CD57+ T cells in acquired aplastic anemia. One entry per CDR3 protein, called by TCRdb with MiXCR from the reads. The sample contains a few hundred thousand distinct CDR3 sequences, 45% to 65% of which appear only once. The material sequenced was sorted CD4+, CD8+, or CD8+CD57+ T cells (not recorded which) from PBMCs. These receptors were collected from a human donor with aplastic anemia. CDR3s include the opening cysteine and the closing phenylalanine or tryptophan. The D gene is left open where the match is weak. The listing skips clone size in some rows; elsewhere it reads once, few, many or a size class.

D gene	V gene	J gene	clone size	CDR3 length	CDR3 protein	CDR3 DNA
TRBD1	TRBV20-1	TRBJ1-5	-	13	CSAGRTGDQPQHF	TGCAGTGCTGGAAGGACAGGTGATCAGCCCCAGCATTTT
TRBD1	TRBV20-1	TRBJ2-2	-	13	CSARDRQTGELFF	TGCAGTGCGCGGGACAGGCAGACCGGGGAGCTGTTTTTT
-	TRBV7-9	TRBJ2-1	-	15	CASSLVLSANNEQFF	TGTGCTAGCAGCTTAGTCCTCTCGGCTAACAATGAGCAGTTCTTC
-	TRBV5-1	TRBJ1-3	-	14	CASRDTGAGNTIYF	TGCGCCAGCCGTGACACCGGAGCTGGAAACACCATATATTTT
-	TRBV10-2	TRBJ1-6	many	14	CASTLGSHNSPLHF	TGCGCCAGCACTTTAGGTTCCCATAATTCACCCCTCCACTTT
-	TRBV2	TRBJ2-1	-	14	CASSEAGAYNEQFF	TGTGCCAGCAGTGAAGCGGGGGCGTACAATGAGCAGTTCTTC
-	TRBV7-9	TRBJ1-2	-	16	CASSSPPLYTDYGYTF	TGTGCCAGCAGCTCTCCTCCGTTGTACACCGACTATGGCTACACCTTC
TRBD1	TRBV25-1	TRBJ1-1	-	14	CASNRQGAGTEAFF	TGTGCCAGCAATAGACAGGGGGCAGGAACTGAAGCTTTCTTT
-	TRBV12-3/TRBV12-4	TRBJ1-1	-	12	CASSEGWAEAFF	TGTGCCAGCAGTGAGGGATGGGCTGAAGCTTTCTTT
TRBD2	TRBV5-1	TRBJ2-5	many	15	CASSTGLAVLETQYF	TGCGCCAGCAGCACTGGACTAGCGGTTTTGGAGACCCAGTACTTC
TRBD2	TRBV5-1	TRBJ2-7	once	15	CASSEGLAGVYEQYF	TGCGCCAGCAGCGAGGGACTAGCGGGAGTCTACGAGCAGTACTTC
-	TRBV9	TRBJ2-7	few	15	CASSVSGLGSYEQYF	TGTGCCAGCAGCGTCTCGGGACTCGGCTCCTACGAGCAGTACTTC
TRBD2	TRBV12-3/TRBV12-4	TRBJ2-5	-	16	CASSPGAGGPQETQYF	TGTGCCAGCAGTCCTGGGGCGGGGGGACCCCAAGAGACCCAGTACTTC
TRBD1	TRBV7-6	TRBJ2-5	-	14	CASSWGQSQETQYF	TGTGCCAGCAGTTGGGGACAGAGTCAAGAGACCCAGTACTTC
-	TRBV15	TRBJ1-2	few	15	CATSVIRKGRYGYTF	TGTGCCACCAGTGTTATCAGGAAAGGCCGCTATGGCTACACCTTC
-	TRBV24-1	TRBJ2-3	few	14	CATSEVGVTDTQYF	TGTGCCACCAGTGAGGTCGGTGTTACCGATACGCAGTATTTT
TRBD1	TRBV20-1	TRBJ2-7	-	13	CSARQGAKNEQYF	TGCAGTGCTAGACAGGGGGCGAAAAACGAGCAGTACTTC
-	TRBV6-5	TRBJ1-2	many	13	CASSYSTGQGYTF	TGTGCCAGCAGTTACTCGACCGGACAGGGCTACACCTTC
-	TRBV20-1	TRBJ2-5	many	16	CSASPRFSRGQETQYF	TGCAGTGCTAGTCCTCGGTTTTCGAGGGGCCAAGAGACCCAGTACTTC
-	TRBV6-5	TRBJ2-1	many	12	CASSRTGNEQFF	TGTGCCAGCAGTAGGACCGGGAATGAGCAGTTCTTC
-	TRBV19	TRBJ2-7	-	13	CASSMGDTGEQYF	TGTGCCAGTAGTATGGGCGATACGGGGGAGCAGTACTTC
-	TRBV19	TRBJ1-4	-	15	CASSKPGGGGEKLFF	TGTGCCAGTAGTAAGCCTGGGGGAGGTGGGGAAAAACTGTTTTTT
TRBD2	TRBV29-1	TRBJ2-3	-	12	CSDGLAGGEQYF	TGCAGCGACGGACTAGCGGGGGGTGAGCAGTATTTT
-	TRBV19	TRBJ2-2	-	13	CASSMPNTGELSF	TGTGCCAGTAGTATGCCGAACACCGGGGAGCTGTCTTTT
-	TRBV7-9	TRBJ1-2	few	11	CASSYTGGYTF	TGTGCCAGCAGCTACACTGGTGGCTACACCTTC
-	TRBV12-3/TRBV12-4	TRBJ1-5	-	12	CASSLSYQPQHF	TGTGCCAGCAGTTTAAGTTATCAGCCCCAGCATTTT
-	TRBV24-1	TRBJ1-4	many	15	CATHNQHATNEKLFF	TGTGCCACCCATAACCAGCATGCAACTAATGAAAAACTGTTTTTT
TRBD2	TRBV20-1	TRBJ2-3	-	16	CSARPRLARTTDTQYF	TGCAGTGCTAGACCAAGACTAGCAAGGACCACAGATACGCAGTATTTT
-	TRBV10-3	TRBJ2-7	few	14	CAISESTFRYEQYF	TGTGCCATCAGTGAGTCGACATTTCGCTACGAGCAGTACTTC